This T cell receptor beta chain was identified during a study of shared clonotypes between healthy human individuals. Generated by immunoSEQ multiplex PCR, the TCRdb table keeps only in-frame clones and is missing some. Among millions of clones listed, 90% to 95% were seen once. Germline CDR1 is KGHSH and CDR2 is LQKENI. The CDR3 runs to 15 residues. Deletions cut 2 bases from V and 5 bases from J, with 10 bases between. The sample comprised naive CD4+ T cells sorted from blood. Subset of the sample: CD45RA+ positively selected. This receptor was identified in a man between 18 and 29 years old in good health. This chain connects TRBV18 to TRBJ1-6; D is unclear. Here the CDR3 DNA reads TGTGCCAGCTCACCATCAAGGAGGGATAATTCACCCCTCCACTTT. Amino acid sequence: CASSPSRRDNSPLHF.